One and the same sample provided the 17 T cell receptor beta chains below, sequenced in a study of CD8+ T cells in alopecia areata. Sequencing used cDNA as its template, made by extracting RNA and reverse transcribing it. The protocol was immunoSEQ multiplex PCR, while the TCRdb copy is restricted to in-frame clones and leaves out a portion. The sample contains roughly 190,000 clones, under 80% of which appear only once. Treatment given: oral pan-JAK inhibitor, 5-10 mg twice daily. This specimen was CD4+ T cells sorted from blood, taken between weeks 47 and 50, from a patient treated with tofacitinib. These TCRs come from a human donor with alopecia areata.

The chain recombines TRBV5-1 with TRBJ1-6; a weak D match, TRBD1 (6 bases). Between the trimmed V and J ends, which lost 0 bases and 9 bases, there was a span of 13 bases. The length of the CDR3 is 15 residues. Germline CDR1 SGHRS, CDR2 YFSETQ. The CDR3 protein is CASSLEQGLGSPLHF. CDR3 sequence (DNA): TGCGCCAGCAGCTTGGAACAGGGACTGGGTTCACCCCTCCACTTT.

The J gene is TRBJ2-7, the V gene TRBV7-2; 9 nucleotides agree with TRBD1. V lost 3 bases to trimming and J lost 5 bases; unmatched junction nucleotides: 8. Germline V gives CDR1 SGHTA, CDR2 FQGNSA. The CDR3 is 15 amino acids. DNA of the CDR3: TGTGCCAGCAGCTTGGGACAGGGTGGTTCCCACGAGCAGTACTTC. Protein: CASSLGQGGSHEQYF.

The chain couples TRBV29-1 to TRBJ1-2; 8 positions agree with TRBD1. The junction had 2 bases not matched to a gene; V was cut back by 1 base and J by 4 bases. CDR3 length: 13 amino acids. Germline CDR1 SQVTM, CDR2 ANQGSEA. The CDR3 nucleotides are TGCAGCGTTGAAGTAACAGGGGGCTATGGCTACACCTTC. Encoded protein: CSVEVTGGYGYTF.

The CDR3 bases are TGTGCCAGCAGCCCCCAAACCGGGGAGACCCAGTACTTC. As protein: CASSPQTGETQYF. This chain connects TRBV7-2 to TRBJ2-5, with D unclear. The ends were cut back, 5 bases at V and 5 bases at J, with 12 bases in the middle. The CDR3 has 13 residues. The V gene's germline CDR1 is SGHTA and CDR2 FQGNSA.

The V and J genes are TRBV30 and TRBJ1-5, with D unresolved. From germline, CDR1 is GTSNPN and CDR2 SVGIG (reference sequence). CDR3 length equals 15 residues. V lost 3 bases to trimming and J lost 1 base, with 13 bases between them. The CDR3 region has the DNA TGTGCCTGGAGCCAAGGATCAGCGAGCAATCAGCCCCAGCATTTT. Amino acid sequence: CAWSQGSASNQPQHF.

The CDR3 spells CASSQTRVGGGASYEQYF. CDR3 bases: TGCGCCAGCAGCCAAACCCGAGTTGGCGGGGGGGCCTCCTACGAGCAGTACTTC. The rearrangement uses TRBV4-3 and TRBJ2-7; 9 positions agree with TRBD2. With V trimmed by 2 bases and J by 0 bases, 11 bases remained unmatched. This CDR3 comprises 18 residues. CDR1 is LGHNA, CDR2 YSLEER, per germline.

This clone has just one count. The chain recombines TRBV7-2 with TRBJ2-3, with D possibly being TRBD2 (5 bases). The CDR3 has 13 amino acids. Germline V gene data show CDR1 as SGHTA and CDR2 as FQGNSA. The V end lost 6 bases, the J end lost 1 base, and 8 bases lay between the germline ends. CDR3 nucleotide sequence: TGTGCCAGCAGGGGGAGCGGCACAGATACGCAGTATTTT. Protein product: CASRGSGTDTQYF.

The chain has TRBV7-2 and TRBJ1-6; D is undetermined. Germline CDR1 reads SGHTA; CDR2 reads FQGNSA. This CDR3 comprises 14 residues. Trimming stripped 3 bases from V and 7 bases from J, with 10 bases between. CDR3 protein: CASSFRRPNSPLHF. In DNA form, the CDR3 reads TGTGCCAGCAGCTTCAGACGCCCGAATTCACCCCTCCACTTT.

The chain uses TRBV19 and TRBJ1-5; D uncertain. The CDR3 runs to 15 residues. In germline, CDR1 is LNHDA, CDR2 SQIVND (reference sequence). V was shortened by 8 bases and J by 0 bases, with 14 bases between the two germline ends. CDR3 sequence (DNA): TGTGCCAGTCGCCTACAGAGTAATAGCAATCAGCCCCAGCATTTT. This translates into CASRLQSNSNQPQHF.

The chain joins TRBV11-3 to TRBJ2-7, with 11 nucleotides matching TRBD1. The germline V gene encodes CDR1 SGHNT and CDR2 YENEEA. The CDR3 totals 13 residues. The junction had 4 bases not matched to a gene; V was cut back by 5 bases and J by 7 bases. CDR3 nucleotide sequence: TGTGCCAGCAGCCGGGACAGGGGGAAGGAGCAGTACTTC. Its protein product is CASSRDRGKEQYF.

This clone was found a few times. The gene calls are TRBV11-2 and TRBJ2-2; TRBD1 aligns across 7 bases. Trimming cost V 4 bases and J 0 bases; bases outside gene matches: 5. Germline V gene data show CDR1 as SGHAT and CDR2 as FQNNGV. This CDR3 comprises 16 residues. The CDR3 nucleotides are TGTGCCAGCAGCTCGGGACAGTTCGCGAACACCGGGGAGCTGTTTTTT. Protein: CASSSGQFANTGELFF.

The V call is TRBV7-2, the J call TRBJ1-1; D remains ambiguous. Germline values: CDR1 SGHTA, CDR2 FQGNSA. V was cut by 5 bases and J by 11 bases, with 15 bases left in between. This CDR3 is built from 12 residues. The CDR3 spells CASSAQAKRAFF. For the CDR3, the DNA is TGTGCCAGCAGCGCCCAGGCGAAGCGGGCTTTCTTT.

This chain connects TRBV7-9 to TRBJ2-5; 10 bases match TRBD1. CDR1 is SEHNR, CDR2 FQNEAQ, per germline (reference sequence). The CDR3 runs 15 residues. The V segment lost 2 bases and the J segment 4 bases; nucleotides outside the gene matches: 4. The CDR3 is CASSLFGQGGETQYF. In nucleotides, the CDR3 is TGTGCCAGCAGCTTATTCGGACAGGGGGGAGAGACCCAGTACTTC.

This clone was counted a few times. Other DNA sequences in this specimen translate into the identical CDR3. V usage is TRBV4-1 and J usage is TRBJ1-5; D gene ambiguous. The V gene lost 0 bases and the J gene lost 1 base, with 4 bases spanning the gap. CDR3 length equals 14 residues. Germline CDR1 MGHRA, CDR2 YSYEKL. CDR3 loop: CASSQERSNQPQHF. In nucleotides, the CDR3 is TGCGCCAGCAGCCAAGAAAGGAGCAATCAGCCCCAGCATTTT.

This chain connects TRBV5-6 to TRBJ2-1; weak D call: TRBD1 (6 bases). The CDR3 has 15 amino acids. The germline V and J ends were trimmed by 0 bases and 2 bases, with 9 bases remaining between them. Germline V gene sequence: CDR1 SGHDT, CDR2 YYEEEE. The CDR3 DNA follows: TGTGCCAGCAGCTTGGACAGGGAAACCTACAATGAGCAGTTCTTC. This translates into CASSLDRETYNEQFF.

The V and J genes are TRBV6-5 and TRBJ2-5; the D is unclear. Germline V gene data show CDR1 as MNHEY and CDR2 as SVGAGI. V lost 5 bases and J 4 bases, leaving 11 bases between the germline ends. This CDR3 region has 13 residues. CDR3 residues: CASSRAKGETQYF. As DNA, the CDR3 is TGTGCCAGCAGTCGGGCCAAGGGAGAGACCCAGTACTTC.

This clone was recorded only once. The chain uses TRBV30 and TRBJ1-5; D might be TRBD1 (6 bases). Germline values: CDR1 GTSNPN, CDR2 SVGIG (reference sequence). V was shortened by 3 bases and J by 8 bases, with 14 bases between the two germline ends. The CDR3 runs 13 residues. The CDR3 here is CAWSRGALEPQHF. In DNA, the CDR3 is TGTGCCTGGAGCCGGGGGGCTCTTGAGCCCCAGCATTTT.